Listed here are 27 T cell receptor beta chains from one sample, sequenced in a study of blood T cells in healthy people across ages (dated by TCRdb to between 2015 and 2017). Library construction relied on 5' RACE. TCRdb shows the sequencer as Illumina HiSeq 2500. A second about 7 to 11 cycle PCR used a sample-barcoded 5' primer and a J-beta primer mix. The public sequencing data were trimmed at Q25 with fastp and processed into clonotypes with MiXCR by TCRdb, which kept only in-frame beta chains. Here each entry gathers all rows of one CDR3 protein and keeps the most common genes and DNA. This sample is represented by 1,500,000 or so distinct CDR3 sequences; 59% of them were singletons. Together, the top ten hold under 8.5% of the sample. Material: blood. The receptors shown here come from a man between 18 and 35 years old in good health.

The chain couples TRBV7-2 to TRBJ2-5; a possible D gene is TRBD2 (5 bases). Trimming stripped 1 base from V and 1 base from J, with 16 bases between. The CDR3 is 17 amino acids. Germline lookup yields CDR1 SGHTA and CDR2 FQGNSA. CDR3 loop: CASSLDFADSRQETQYF. The CDR3, as DNA: TGTGCCAGCAGCTTAGATTTCGCGGACTCACGCCAAGAGACCCAGTACTTC.

This clonotype showed up just once. The chain joins TRBV20-1 to TRBJ2-2; the D gene is possibly TRBD1 (6 bases). V was pared by 2 bases and J by 4 bases, with 14 bases between. CDR3 length: 15 amino acids. Germline CDR1 reads DFQATT; CDR2 reads SNEGSKA (reference sequence). In DNA form, the CDR3 reads TGCAGTGCTAGAAAAGGGGACACACTCACCGGGGAGCTGTTTTTT. Its protein product is CSARKGDTLTGELFF.

The J gene is TRBJ2-1, the V gene TRBV18; 9 bases line up with TRBD1. Trimming removed 6 bases from V and 7 bases from J; junction bases left unmatched: 13. The CDR3 spans 16 residues. Per the germline V gene, CDR1 is KGHSH and CDR2 is LQKENI. CDR3 region: CASSPVSGQGTNEQFF. CDR3 in DNA: TGTGCCAGCTCCCCGGTGTCCGGACAGGGGACAAATGAGCAGTTCTTC.

The chain uses TRBV12-3 or TRBV12-4 and TRBJ1-2, with a possible D match to TRBD1 (6 bases). Trimming removed 1 base from V and 8 bases from J, with 8 bases in between. CDR3 size: 12 residues. CDR3 amino acids: CASSLVGAGYTF. The CDR3 DNA is TGTGCCAGCAGTTTAGTGGGGGCAGGCTACACCTTC.

The chain employs TRBV7-9 and TRBJ1-1, with D uncertain. V lost 3 bases and J lost 5, with 13 bases in between. The germline V gene encodes CDR1 SEHNR and CDR2 FQNEAQ (reference sequence). The CDR3 is made up of 14 amino acids. CDR3 sequence reads: CASSFLIRGTEAFF. In DNA, the CDR3 is TGTGCCAGCAGCTTTTTAATCAGAGGAACTGAAGCTTTCTTT.

This chain links TRBV6-5 with TRBJ2-3; 10 bases match TRBD2. This CDR3 comprises 15 residues. V shed 4 bases and J 5 bases; nucleotides not matched to a gene: 6. Germline V lookup: CDR1 MNHEY, CDR2 SVGAGI. The CDR3 DNA reads TGTGCCAGCAGTTCGAAGCGGGGGGGCCGAGATACGCAGTATTTT. Protein product: CASSSKRGGRDTQYF.

About this clonotype itself: The junction shows a germline mismatch at one end, possibly a read error. CDR3 sequence reads: CSVDGGPYSEQFF. CDR3 bases: TGCAGCGTTGACGGCGGACCCTACAGTGAGCAGTTCTTC. The V call is TRBV29-1, the J call TRBJ2-1; D not resolved. The CDR3 spans 13 residues. The germline V gene has CDR1 SQVTM and CDR2 ANQGSEA.

This clonotype came up a few times. The chain combines TRBV11-2 with TRBJ2-7, with a weak D call TRBD1 (5 bases). The V gene lost 0 bases and the J gene lost 2 bases, with 8 bases spanning the gap. CDR1 and CDR2 (germline): SGHAT, FQNNGV. CDR3 length: 14 residues. The CDR3 protein is CASSLEGPAYEQYF. Written as DNA, the CDR3 is TGTGCCAGCAGCTTAGAGGGGCCCGCCTACGAGCAGTACTTC.

The chain employs TRBV6-2 or TRBV6-3 and TRBJ2-5, with 12 bases that match TRBD2. The junction had 6 bases not matched to a gene; V was cut back by 0 bases and J by 1 base. The CDR3 runs 18 residues. CDR1 is MNHEY, CDR2 SVGEGT, per germline. CDR3 sequence (DNA): TGTGCCAGCAGTTACTCGCTTGGACTAGCGGGGCTCCAAGAGACCCAGTACTTC. Protein: CASSYSLGLAGLQETQYF.

In DNA form, the CDR3 reads TGTGCCAGTAGTACCTCGAGAGCTAACTATGGCTACACCTTC. This translates into CASSTSRANYGYTF. The chain employs TRBV19 and TRBJ1-2, with D unresolved. The germline V gene encodes CDR1 LNHDA and CDR2 SQIVND (reference sequence). The CDR3 covers 14 residues. Trimming stripped 4 bases from V and 0 bases from J, with 9 bases between.

This clonotype showed up just once. The chain carries TRBV6-2 or TRBV6-3 and TRBJ2-7; D remains unclear. This CDR3 is built from 13 residues. V lost 2 bases to trimming and J lost 3 bases, with 8 bases between them. Germline V lookup: CDR1 MNHEY, CDR2 SVGEGT. The CDR3 coding sequence is TGTGCCAGCAGTTACGGACCAGTCTACGAGCAGTACTTC. The encoded protein is CASSYGPVYEQYF.

V gene TRBV2 combines with J gene TRBJ2-1; 9 bases are shared with TRBD2. The J segment lost 6 bases and the V segment lost 4 bases, leaving 7 bases of the junction unmatched. The V gene's germline CDR1 is SNHLY and CDR2 FYNNEI. The CDR3 has 15 amino acids. CDR3 sequence: CASSGMAGGPNEQFF. CDR3 nucleotides: TGTGCCAGCAGTGGAATGGCGGGGGGGCCCAATGAGCAGTTCTTC. Based on the CDR3 plus reference TRBV2 and TRBJ2-1, the full variable domain is EPEVTQTPSHQVTQMGQEVILRCVPISNHLYFYWYRQILGQKVEFLVSFYNNEISEKSEIFDDQFSVERPDGSNFTLKIRSTKLEDSAMYFCASSGMAGGPNEQFFGPGTRLTVL.

The chain is built from TRBV6-2 or TRBV6-3 and TRBJ2-7; 7 positions match TRBD1. Germline values: CDR1 MNHEY, CDR2 SVGEGT. Trimming cost V 11 bases and J 4 bases; bases outside gene matches: 8. CDR3 length: 12 residues. The CDR3 is CAGGQREYEQYF. The CDR3 DNA reads as TGTGCCGGGGGACAGCGCGAATACGAGCAGTACTTC.

V and J are TRBV20-1 and TRBJ1-2; tentative D call: TRBD1 (5 bases). CDR1 is DFQATT, CDR2 SNEGSKA, per germline (reference sequence). This CDR3 spans 12 amino acids. V lost 3 bases and J lost 8, with 13 bases in between. The DNA for the CDR3 is TGCAGTGCTAGTGGGCAGGGTGGCGGCTACACCTTC. Encoded protein: CSASGQGGGYTF.

The gene calls are TRBV10-2 and TRBJ1-1; a weak D match, TRBD1 (5 bases). The CDR3 runs 13 residues. V shed 7 bases and J shed 5 bases, with 14 bases lying between them. Germline loops: CDR1 WSHSY, CDR2 SAAADI. CDR3 sequence: CASKEGRVTEAFF. As DNA, the CDR3 is TGCGCCAGCAAAGAGGGCAGGGTGACTGAAGCTTTCTTT.

This chain connects TRBV11-2 to TRBJ2-5, with 7 bases fitting TRBD1. V trimming: 5 bases; J trimming: 11 bases; junction bases outside the gene matches: 11. The germline V gene encodes CDR1 SGHAT and CDR2 FQNNGV. The CDR3 covers 13 residues. The CDR3 DNA is TGTGCCAGCAGCCAGACAGGGTGGAAAGAGCAGTACTTC. This gives the protein CASSQTGWKEQYF.

This clonotype was seen a few times. The chain is built from TRBV25-1 and TRBJ1-2, with TRBD1 as a possible D gene (6 bases). Trimming took off 4 bases at V and 8 bases at J, with 14 bases between the two ends. Germline V gene sequence: CDR1 MGHDK, CDR2 SYGVNS. The CDR3 extends over 13 amino acids. The CDR3 region is CASSAGGSWGYTF. In DNA form, the CDR3 reads TGTGCCAGCAGTGCGGGGGGCTCTTGGGGCTACACCTTC.

The rearrangement joins TRBV9 to TRBJ2-7; 7 nucleotides agree with TRBD2. With V trimmed by 2 bases and J by 0 bases, 5 bases remained unmatched. Germline CDR1 reads SGDLS; CDR2 reads YYNGEE. The CDR3 has 15 residues. For the CDR3, the DNA is TGTGCCAGCAGCGTGGGCGGGAGTGCCTCCTACGAGCAGTACTTC. Translated, it gives CASSVGGSASYEQYF.

In this sample, this clonotype turned up a few times. The chain carries TRBV12-3 or TRBV12-4 and TRBJ2-1; TRBD2 matches 7 bases. Trimming took 6 bases from V and 9 from J; bases not matched to a gene: 8. The CDR3 sequence is 13 residues long. The CDR3 region has the DNA TGTGCCAGCAGCCGCGGACTAGTAGTTGAGCAGTTCTTC. Translating gives CASSRGLVVEQFF.

The rearrangement joins TRBV13 to TRBJ2-2; no definite D call. The V and J ends lost 0 bases and 8 bases respectively, with 10 bases between them. The CDR3 extends over 14 amino acids. The germline gives CDR1 PRHDT, CDR2 FYEKMQ (reference sequence). The CDR3: CASSLGLIAGELFF. In DNA, the CDR3 is TGTGCCAGCAGCTTAGGCTTGATAGCTGGGGAGCTGTTTTTT. Full variable domain (remainder filled in from reference TRBV13 and TRBJ2-2): AAGVIQSPRHLIKEKRETATLKCYPIPRHDTVYWYQQGPGQDPQFLISFYEKMQSDKGSIPDRFSAQQFSDYHSELNMSSLELGDSALYFCASSLGLIAGELFFGEGSRLTVL.

The chain couples TRBV6-1 to TRBJ1-5, with 11 bases identical to TRBD1. Losses at the gene ends were 3 bases for V and 0 bases for J; bases not matched to a gene: 1. Germline V gene sequence: CDR1 MNHNS, CDR2 SASEGT. The CDR3 has 16 residues. CDR3 residues: CASSDGTGGSNQPQHF. CDR3 bases: TGTGCCAGCAGTGACGGGACAGGGGGTAGCAATCAGCCCCAGCATTTT.

This clonotype was detected only a few times. The rearrangement uses TRBV6-5 and TRBJ2-7; D is unclear. The end of the DNA fits TRBJ2-5 better, so the J call may be wrong. The CDR3 sequence is 13 residues long. The V gene's germline CDR1 is MNHEY and CDR2 SVGAGI. The DNA for the CDR3 is TGTGCCAGCAGACGTGACGGGCAAGAGACCCAGTACTTC. It specifies CASRRDGQETQYF.

Of note for this clonotype: A much larger clone is a single base away; this may be a read error. The genes are TRBV6-2 or TRBV6-3 and TRBJ2-7, with a weak D call TRBD2 (6 bases). Trimming left V 0 bases short and J 7 bases short, with 10 bases between. CDR3 length: 13 residues. Germline assignment: CDR1 MNHEY and CDR2 SVGEGT. The CDR3 sequence is CASSYSDYNEQYF. The DNA of the CDR3 is TGTGCCAGCAGTTACTCGGACTACAATGAGCAGTACTTC.

This clonotype was detected once. The J gene is TRBJ2-1, the V gene TRBV6-6; 8 bases match TRBD2. With 1 base clipped from V and 5 bases from J, the junction kept 4 bases outside the gene matches. The CDR3 is 15 residues long. Germline CDR1 reads MNHNY; CDR2 reads SVGAGI (reference sequence). CDR3 DNA: TGTGCCAGCAGTTACTGGAGCGGGGGCAACAATGAGCAGTTCTTC. Protein: CASSYWSGGNNEQFF.

The CDR3 DNA reads TGTGCCAGCAGTGTCGACCAATACTCCTACGAGCAGTACTTC. It codes for CASSVDQYSYEQYF. The gene calls are TRBV28 and TRBJ2-4; D remains unclear. The J call may be in error: the DNA end matches TRBJ2-7 better. The CDR3 contains 14 residues. Germline-derived CDR1 and CDR2 are MDHEN and SYDVKM.

This clonotype was counted a few times. The chain couples TRBV28 to TRBJ2-7, with 8 bases identical to TRBD2. The V segment lost 5 bases and the J segment 0 bases; nucleotides outside the gene matches: 12. The CDR3 covers 17 residues. Germline V CDR1 and CDR2: MDHEN, SYDVKM. The DNA for the CDR3 is TGTGCCAGCAGTGGTAGCCGGGGGGGCCTGAGCTCCTACGAGCAGTACTTC. As protein: CASSGSRGGLSSYEQYF.

The chain is built from TRBV29-1 and TRBJ2-1, with 8 bases aligning to TRBD2. The V and J ends lost 5 bases and 10 bases, in that order; junction bases with no gene match: 7. The CDR3 covers 12 residues. Germline CDR1 and CDR2: SQVTM and ANQGSEA. The CDR3, as DNA: TGCAGCGTTAGCGGGAGTCAGGTGGAGCAGTTCTTC. Translation gives CSVSGSQVEQFF.